The rows below give T cell receptor beta chains drawn from one sample of a study of T cell changes during pregnancy in multiple sclerosis. The table came from immunoSEQ multiplex PCR; TCRdb's copy has only in-frame clones and leaves some out. Of about 70,000 clones detected, less than 95% appear once; the ten largest clones hold about 0.5%. This specimen consisted of peripheral blood, obtained in the third trimester of pregnancy. All receptors come from a female donor with multiple sclerosis, enrolled in a pregnancy study. CDR3s include the opening cysteine and the closing phenylalanine or tryptophan. The D gene is left open where the match is weak. Expanded clones get a size class; other rows say once, few or many, or leave the size out.

J gene,clone size,D gene,V gene,CDR3 protein,CDR3 DNA
TRBJ1-5,NA,NA,TRBV6-5,CASRGNRGNQPQHF,TGTGCCAGCAGAGGAAACAGGGGCAATCAGCCCCAGCATTTT
TRBJ1-1,NA,NA,TRBV28,CASSLPRGGMNTEAFF,TGTGCCAGCAGTTTACCCCGGGGGGGCATGAACACTGAAGCTTTCTTT
TRBJ2-7,NA,TRBD2,TRBV5-4,CASSLELAGAYEQYF,TGTGCCAGCAGCTTGGAACTAGCGGGGGCCTACGAGCAGTACTTC
TRBJ1-5,NA,TRBD1,TRBV6-1,CASSPDRGRYQPQHF,TGTGCCAGCAGTCCCGACAGGGGGAGGTATCAGCCCCAGCATTTT
TRBJ1-1,NA,NA,TRBV7-3,CASSFTRFGRNTEAFF,TGTGCCAGCAGCTTCACCCGGTTTGGGAGGAACACTGAAGCTTTCTTT
TRBJ1-5,NA,NA,TRBV2,CASSDQNRGNQPQHF,TGTGCCAGCAGTGACCAGAACAGAGGCAATCAGCCCCAGCATTTT
TRBJ2-3,NA,NA,TRBV19,CASKAGGTDTQYF,TGTGCCAGTAAGGCAGGGGGCACAGATACGCAGTATTTT
TRBJ1-1,NA,NA,TRBV10-3,CAISEGGRNTEAFF,TGTGCCATCAGTGAGGGGGGCAGGAACACTGAAGCTTTCTTT
TRBJ1-6,NA,TRBD1,TRBV7-8,CASSLGTANSPLHF,TGTGCCAGCAGCTTGGGGACAGCGAATTCACCCCTCCACTTT
TRBJ2-1,NA,TRBD2,TRBV7-3,CASSLGTSNYNEQFF,TGTGCCAGCAGTCTTGGGACTAGCAACTACAATGAGCAGTTCTTC
TRBJ2-5,NA,NA,TRBV19,CASSIGTVYQETQYF,TGTGCCAGTAGTATAGGGACAGTGTACCAAGAGACCCAGTACTTC
TRBJ2-7,once,NA,TRBV6-6,CASSIRDFREQYF,TGTGCCAGCAGCATACGGGACTTTCGAGAGCAGTACTTC
TRBJ1-5,NA,NA,TRBV7-8,CASSPPGQPQHF,TGTGCCAGCAGTCCCCCGGGGCAGCCCCAGCATTTT
TRBJ1-6,NA,NA,TRBV19,CASTELTLGNSPLHF,TGTGCCAGTACGGAACTTACCCTAGGTAATTCACCCCTCCACTTT
TRBJ2-1,few,TRBD2,TRBV27,CASSSVTGTRGFF,TGTGCCAGCAGTTCCGTTACCGGGACTAGAGGGTTCTTC
TRBJ1-5,NA,TRBD1,TRBV19,CASSGTGGTNNQPQHF,TGTGCCAGTAGTGGAACAGGGGGGACGAACAATCAGCCCCAGCATTTT
TRBJ1-2,NA,NA,TRBV7-2,CASTPGGWGYTF,TGTGCCAGCACCCCGGGTGGGTGGGGCTACACCTTC
TRBJ1-4,NA,NA,TRBV6-5,CASRGGVATNEKLFF,TGTGCCAGCCGAGGGGGGGTTGCAACTAATGAAAAACTGTTTTTT
TRBJ2-3,NA,TRBD2,TRBV5-6,CASSLGLAGRPTQYF,TGTGCCAGCAGCTTGGGGCTAGCGGGGAGGCCTACGCAGTATTTT